This T cell receptor (beta chain) appears in the sequencing data of a study of graft-versus-host responses after intestinal transplantation. Only a few counts were recorded for this clone. TCRdb's table, derived via immunoSEQ multiplex PCR, lists solely in-frame clones and lacks some. The sample yields about 97,000 clones, 90% seen once. Per germline, CDR1 MRHNA and CDR2 SNTAGT. This CDR3 spans 16 amino acids. The V end lost 0 bases, the J end lost 6 bases, and 16 bases lay between the germline ends. This specimen was PBMCs, taken approximately 420 days after intestinal transplant. The gene calls are TRBV6-4 and TRBJ2-3; weak D call: TRBD2 (7 bases). This clonotype was obtained from a human patient who received an intestinal transplant, so some T cells may come from the graft donor. The CDR3 nucleotides are TGTGCCAGCAGTGACTCGGTGGGGGGGCCTTTGGATACGCAGTATTTT. Translation gives CASSDSVGGPLDTQYF.